This T cell receptor beta chain was captured by sequencing in a study of blood T cell repertoires in COVID-19. V gave up 0 bases and J gave up 1 base, with 9 bases separating them. The CDR3 loop spans 15 amino acids. Germline V gene data show CDR1 as SGHDT and CDR2 as YYEEEE. Generated by immunoSEQ multiplex PCR, the TCRdb table keeps only in-frame clones and is missing some. The sample includes 100,000 to 150,000 clones, 85% of them seen just once. This receptor was obtained from a man older than 75 with active or convalescent COVID-19. This sequence joins TRBV5-6 and TRBJ2-3; D is undetermined. Material: peripheral blood. The CDR3 DNA is TGTGCCAGCAGCTTGGAAGCTGCGCGCACAGATACGCAGTATTTT. Translated, it gives CASSLEAARTDTQYF.